The 26 T cell receptor beta chains given below trace back to one sample, sequenced in a study of blood T cell repertoires in COVID-19. The assay was immunoSEQ multiplex PCR, and TCRdb's table has in-frame clones only and misses some. Of a few hundred thousand clones listed, 88% are singletons. The sample taken for sequencing was PBMCs or T cells enriched from blood (not recorded which). The receptor source for this set is a man aged 25-40 years who had recovered from COVID-19.

The chain is built from TRBV28 and TRBJ2-7; weak D call: TRBD1 (6 bases). Trimming shortened V by 8 bases and J by 3 bases, and 8 bases separated the two germline ends. The CDR3 is 11 residues long. Germline CDR1 is MDHEN and CDR2 is SYDVKM. The CDR3 sequence: CASEQGYEQYF. The CDR3 nucleotides read TGTGCCAGCGAACAGGGCTACGAGCAGTACTTC.

The chain links TRBV2 to TRBJ1-2; D is unresolved. Germline loops: CDR1 SNHLY, CDR2 FYNNEI. The CDR3 is 12 amino acids. Trimming stripped 2 bases from V and 4 bases from J, with 5 bases between. The CDR3 region is CASSENSYGYTF. CDR3 sequence (DNA): TGTGCCAGCAGTGAAAACAGCTATGGCTACACCTTC.

V gene TRBV11-3 combines with J gene TRBJ2-1, with TRBD2 identical over 11 bases. V gave up 6 bases and J gave up 9 bases; unmatched junction bases: 13. The CDR3 sequence is 16 residues long. Germline CDR1 is SGHNT and CDR2 is YENEEA. CDR3 amino acids: CASSYHSLAGGGEQFF. CDR3 DNA: TGTGCCAGCAGTTACCACTCGCTAGCGGGGGGTGGTGAGCAGTTCTTC.

V and J are TRBV11-3 and TRBJ2-3, with D tentatively TRBD1 (6 bases). The CDR3 has 15 amino acids. CDR1 SGHNT and CDR2 YENEEA come from the germline V gene. The germline V and J ends were trimmed by 4 bases and 0 bases, with 11 bases remaining between them. CDR3 DNA sequence: TGTGCCAGCAGCTCAGGACAGCCTAGCACAGATACGCAGTATTTT. This translates into CASSSGQPSTDTQYF.

J is TRBJ2-3 and V is TRBV10-2; a weak D match, TRBD2 (7 bases). V lost 7 bases and J lost 5, with 19 bases in between. CDR1 is WSHSY and CDR2 is SAAADI in the germline V gene. CDR3 length: 15 amino acids. CDR3 residues: CASTLNRGALDTQYF. CDR3 sequence (DNA): TGCGCCAGCACTTTAAATCGGGGGGCATTAGATACGCAGTATTTT.

This clone was detected only once. V usage is TRBV11-2 and J usage is TRBJ2-2; unclear D gene. The germline V gene has CDR1 SGHAT and CDR2 FQNNGV. The CDR3 sequence is 14 residues long. Trimming stripped 3 bases from V and 4 bases from J, with 9 bases between. The CDR3 protein is CASSLGLRTGELFF. Written as DNA, the CDR3 is TGTGCCAGCAGCTTGGGCCTTCGCACCGGGGAGCTGTTTTTT.

The chain combines TRBV10-3 with TRBJ2-2; possible D gene TRBD1, 5 bases. The CDR3 is 16 residues long. The V gene's germline CDR1 is ENHRY and CDR2 SYGVKD. The germline V and J ends were trimmed by 3 bases and 4 bases, with 15 bases remaining between them. As DNA, the CDR3 is TGTGCCATCAGTGAACCATCAGGGTCCGGCACCGGGGAGCTGTTTTTT. This translates into CAISEPSGSGTGELFF.

The V and J genes are TRBV20-1 and TRBJ2-3; TRBD1 is a possible D gene (5 bases). The CDR3 is 10 amino acids. The V gene's germline CDR1 is DFQATT and CDR2 SNEGSKA (reference sequence). V dropped 2 bases and J dropped 10 bases, with 7 bases sitting between them. CDR3 sequence: CSARQGSQYF. The CDR3 DNA reads TGCAGTGCTAGACAGGGTTCGCAGTATTTT.

This clone was recorded only once. The J gene is TRBJ1-2, the V gene TRBV4-1, with D possibly TRBD1 on 6 matching bases. The V end lost 0 bases, the J end lost 5 bases, and 13 bases lay between the germline ends. This CDR3 comprises 15 residues. Germline loops: CDR1 MGHRA, CDR2 YSYEKL. The CDR3 nucleotides read TGCGCCAGCAGCCAAGATCTGGGGGGGCGTTATGGCTACACCTTC. This codes for CASSQDLGGRYGYTF.

The chain couples TRBV9 to TRBJ1-3; TRBD1 is a possible D gene (5 bases). The V end was cut by 0 bases, the J end by 4 bases, with 5 bases between. This CDR3 has 13 amino acids. CDR1 and CDR2 from the germline V gene are SGDLS and YYNGEE. The chain's CDR3 is CASSVEGGNTIYF. Written as DNA, the CDR3 is TGTGCCAGCAGCGTAGAGGGGGGAAACACCATATATTTT.

The rearrangement joins TRBV19 to TRBJ1-1; D is perhaps TRBD1 (6 bases). The CDR3 runs to 12 residues. V lost 4 bases and J lost 6, with 9 bases in between. Germline assignment: CDR1 LNHDA and CDR2 SQIVND (reference sequence). The CDR3 protein is CASSTYRAEAFF. CDR3 DNA: TGTGCCAGTAGTACGTACAGGGCTGAAGCTTTCTTT.

The gene calls are TRBV6-2 or TRBV6-3 and TRBJ2-1; 8 bases are shared with TRBD1. With 4 bases clipped from V and 7 bases from J, the junction kept 12 bases outside the gene matches. The CDR3 has 16 residues. The germline V gene has CDR1 MNHEY and CDR2 SVGEGT. The CDR3, as DNA: TGTGCCAGCAGTTTCTTCGGACAGGGACCAGCAAATGAGCAGTTCTTC. It yields the protein CASSFFGQGPANEQFF.

With regard to this clone: Other DNA sequences from this sample encode an identical CDR3 as well. The gene calls are TRBV3-1 (or the pseudogene TRBV3-2) and TRBJ2-2, with TRBD2 as a possible D gene (6 bases). This CDR3 comprises 14 residues. The germline gives CDR1 LGHDT, CDR2 YNNKEL (reference sequence). Trimming removed 1 base at V and 4 bases at J, with 7 bases between. In DNA form, the CDR3 reads TGTGCCAGCAGCCAAGGGGGAGGCACCGGGGAGCTGTTTTTT. This codes for CASSQGGGTGELFF.

The chain links TRBV4-1 to TRBJ2-1; no firm D call. The CDR3 contains 15 residues. The germline CDR1 and CDR2 sequences are MGHRA and YSYEKL. V gave up 1 base and J gave up 6 bases, with 13 bases separating them. As DNA, the CDR3 is TGCGCCAGCAGCCAAGGGTTACGCGAATTCAATGAGCAGTTCTTC. It encodes CASSQGLREFNEQFF.

The gene calls are TRBV28 and TRBJ1-1; D uncertain. Germline-derived CDR1 and CDR2 are MDHEN and SYDVKM. The CDR3 loop spans 15 amino acids. Trimming removed 2 bases from V and 0 bases from J, with 10 bases in between. CDR3 nucleotide sequence: TGTGCCAGCAGTTTACCCGGGAAACTGAACACTGAAGCTTTCTTT. Protein: CASSLPGKLNTEAFF.

The chain is built from TRBV5-1 and TRBJ1-5, with 7 nucleotides matching TRBD1. V was pared by 4 bases and J by 9 bases, with 13 bases of the junction left unmatched. This CDR3 has 15 amino acids. Germline V lookup: CDR1 SGHRS, CDR2 YFSETQ. CDR3 in amino acids: CASSPEPGQFLPQHF. In nucleotides, the CDR3 is TGCGCCAGCAGCCCGGAACCGGGACAGTTCCTGCCCCAGCATTTT.

The rearrangement joins TRBV19 to TRBJ1-3; TRBD1 is a possible D gene (6 bases). The CDR3 runs 19 residues. Trimming shortened V by 2 bases and J by 0 bases, and 20 bases separated the two germline ends. Germline values: CDR1 LNHDA, CDR2 SQIVND (reference sequence). The CDR3 spells CASSIFPPSAGASGNTIYF. The CDR3 coding sequence is TGTGCCAGTAGTATATTTCCACCTTCCGCGGGGGCCTCTGGAAACACCATATATTTT. The full variable domain, its missing parts supplied by reference TRBV19 and TRBJ1-3, is DGGITQSPKYLFRKEGQNVTLSCEQNLNHDAMYWYRQDPGQGLRLIYYSQIVNDFQKGDIAEGYSVSREKKESFPLTVTSAQKNPTAFYLCASSIFPPSAGASGNTIYFGEGSWLTVV.

V gene TRBV7-9 combines with J gene TRBJ1-2; TRBD1 is a possible D gene (5 bases). The V and J ends lost 5 bases and 8 bases respectively, with 24 bases between them. Germline values: CDR1 SEHNR, CDR2 FQNEAQ (reference sequence). The CDR3 has 16 amino acids. The CDR3 bases are TGTGCCAGCAGCCTGGGCCCAGGGCATTATACCTGGGGCTACACCTTC. It is translated as CASSLGPGHYTWGYTF.

This chain connects TRBV7-9 to TRBJ1-5; no clear D. V lost 5 bases, J lost 2 bases, and 16 bases lay in between. Germline CDR1 and CDR2: SEHNR and FQNEAQ (reference sequence). CDR3 length: 16 amino acids. CDR3 bases: TGTGCCAGCAGCCCAATTGACATGATCGGCAATCAGCCCCAGCATTTT. This sequence encodes CASSPIDMIGNQPQHF.

This clone was recorded once. The chain recombines TRBV30 with TRBJ2-7; perhaps TRBD2 as D (5 bases). Trimming removed 2 bases at V and 2 bases at J, with 10 bases between. The CDR3 runs to 13 residues. The V gene's germline CDR1 is GTSNPN and CDR2 SVGIG (reference sequence). CDR3 coding DNA: TGTGCCTGGAGTCCCCGGGGTACCTACGAGCAGTACTTC. The encoded protein is CAWSPRGTYEQYF.

The chain links TRBV28 to TRBJ1-5; D is perhaps TRBD1 (6 bases). The V end lost 1 base, the J end lost 6 bases, and 10 bases lay between the germline ends. The CDR3 covers 14 residues. From germline, CDR1 is MDHEN and CDR2 SYDVKM. The CDR3 coding sequence is TGTGCCAGCAGTTTATACAGGGTCGGTCAGCCCCAGCATTTT. Amino acid sequence: CASSLYRVGQPQHF.

This chain joins TRBV19 and TRBJ1-4; D not certain. Germline V gives CDR1 LNHDA, CDR2 SQIVND (reference sequence). V lost 6 bases and J 4 bases, leaving 6 bases between the germline ends. The CDR3 is 12 amino acids. The CDR3 sequence: CASRRVNEKLFF. DNA for the CDR3: TGTGCCAGTAGACGGGTTAATGAAAAACTGTTTTTT.

This clone appeared once. This rearrangement joins TRBV7-9 to TRBJ2-1, with 7 bases aligning to TRBD1. The CDR3 totals 14 residues. Germline assignment: CDR1 SEHNR and CDR2 FQNEAQ (reference sequence). Germline trimming cut 8 bases from V and 0 bases from J; bases unmatched to any gene: 4. In DNA form, the CDR3 reads TGTGCCAGCGAGGGACAGCGCTCCTACAATGAGCAGTTCTTC. This codes for CASEGQRSYNEQFF. Full variable domain (outside the CDR3, taken from reference TRBV7-9 and TRBJ2-1): DTGVSQNPRHKITKRGQNVTFRCDPISEHNRLYWYRQTLGQGPEFLTYFQNEAQLEKSRLLSDRFSAERPKGSFSTLEIQRTEQGDSAMYLCASEGQRSYNEQFFGPGTRLTVL.

The genes are TRBV15 and TRBJ2-7; a weak D match, TRBD2 (6 bases). The CDR3 has 13 residues. CDR1 and CDR2 from the germline V gene are LNHNV and YYDKDF (reference sequence). With 5 bases removed from V and 0 bases from J, the gap between germline ends came to 8 bases. The chain's CDR3 is CATSAGSSYEQYF. DNA for the CDR3: TGTGCCACCAGCGCGGGGTCCTCCTACGAGCAGTACTTC.

This clone turned up a few times. Other DNA sequences in this specimen translate into the identical CDR3. The rearrangement links TRBV7-2 to TRBJ1-1; D may be TRBD1 (6 bases). Germline V lookup: CDR1 SGHTA, CDR2 FQGNSA. This CDR3 spans 15 amino acids. Trimming cost V 3 bases and J 0 bases, with 11 bases left between them. The CDR3 is CASSFSDRLNTEAFF. The CDR3 nucleotides are TGTGCCAGCAGCTTCTCGGACAGATTGAACACTGAAGCTTTCTTT.

The chain employs TRBV11-2 and TRBJ2-1; 7 bases agree with TRBD2. CDR1 is SGHAT and CDR2 is FQNNGV in the germline V gene. V was pared by 2 bases and J by 9 bases, with 10 bases of the junction left unmatched. This CDR3 spans 15 amino acids. The CDR3 coding sequence is TGTGCCAGCAGCTTACGGCTGGGGGGGTGGGTTGAGCAGTTCTTC. Translation gives CASSLRLGGWVEQFF.